Listed here is a single T cell receptor (beta chain). What it binds is unknown. These data originate in a study of post-analysis software for immune sequencing data. The study, taken as a whole, reports: There were five TRBV segments more frequent in patients than controls, and TRBV5-6, TRBV5-1 and TRBV20-1 were among them.

Germline loops: CDR1 DFQATT, CDR2 SNEGSKA (reference sequence). The CDR3 has 17 residues. TCR beta cDNA libraries had unique molecular identifiers. Via MiXCR, TCRdb re-called the PCR reads, giving one row per CDR3 protein. The data show some 260,000 distinct CDR3 sequences, approximately 34% seen once. This TCR came from a girl aged 5 to 17 with multiple sclerosis. The genes are TRBV20-1 and TRBJ2-5; D possibly corresponds to TRBD2 (5 bases). The J call is doubtful: the DNA matches TRBJ2-7 better. Sequenced material: blood. CDR3 nucleotides: TGCAGTGCTAGAGATGGGAGTCGGCACGGAGACTGGGGCGAGCAGTACTTC. Translation: CSARDGSRHGDWGEQYF.